Sequencing of this T cell receptor (beta chain) was carried out in a study of CD8+CD57+ T cells in acquired aplastic anemia (dated by TCRdb to about 2018). For context, the study as a whole: DNA extracted from sorted CD4+ and CD8+ cells had a mean of roughly 3.4 ug, with a range of roughly 0.18 to 27.4 ug. CD8+CD57+ expansion was defined as frequency above the mean frequency observed in healthy subjects. The full study reports these points: Twenty-nine CD8+ CDR3 sequences were found to be shared between patients and controls, but these sequences appeared to be highly expressed in patients and within the immunodominant clones of the patients. Patients and healthy controls showed no significant difference in CD8+ Simpson's diversity (P=0.060).

Expansion of CD8+CD57+ cells had been shown by flow cytometry in the patients chosen for sequencing. All patients had severe acquired aplastic anemia diagnosed by International Study of Aplastic Anemia and Agranulocytosis and Camitta criteria. Patients had received no therapy at the time of blood sampling. In this study, sorted CD4+ and CD8+ T cells from the blood of healthy subjects and of severe aplastic anemia patients had their TCR repertoires deep-sequenced. Patients were enrolled under clinicaltrials.gov protocols 00001620, 01623167, 00001397, 00071045, 00081523 and 00961064 in the USA. Ficoll-Paque density gradient centrifugation was used to isolate peripheral blood mononuclear cells. Before DNA was extracted, CD4+ and CD8+ T cells were sorted using either FACS or magnetic beads. Counted from cysteine to phenylalanine, this CDR3 has 15 amino acids. Only CDR3 DNA remains: 45 bases, in frame from the first base. The germline V gene yields SGHRS for CDR1 and YFSETQ for CDR2. V loses 7 bases at its end and J loses 0 bases; junction bases beyond the gene matches: 4.

Genomic DNA was used as template for profiling of TCR beta VDJ combinations and CDR3 sequences. TCR repertoire sequencing was run on an Illumina HiSeq 2000. The authors' pipeline ran thus. Repertoire assessment relied on Simpson's diversity index, CDR3 size and DJ length profiles, and TRBV/TRBJ rearrangement plots. The most abundant DNA sequence in the deep sequencing data was defined as the immunodominant clone. CDR3 amino acid sequences were screened for sharing across subjects and were compared with published repertoires and the VDJdb database. TCRdb reanalyzed the raw reads on its own, using fastp at Q25 for trimming and MiXCR for clone calling, and kept in-frame beta chains. Here each entry gathers all rows of one CDR3 protein and keeps the most common genes and DNA. These V and J calls originate from TCRdb's pipeline instead of the authors' own analysis. For this sample the table gives roughly 120,000 distinct CDR3 sequences, of which under 60% were detected only once. The ten most abundant clones make up 25% to 30% of the sample.

In regard to this clonotype: The antigen it recognizes is unknown. The sample holds no much larger clone one base away, and base qualities are not on file.

The specimen sequenced was sorted CD4+, CD8+, or CD8+CD57+ T cells (not recorded which) from PBMCs. The V and J segments used are TRBV5-1 and TRBJ2-2; TRBD2 lines up with 9 middle nucleotides. The TCR comes from a human donor with aplastic anemia. The CDR3 amino acid sequence is: CASWTSAPNTGELFF. The nucleotide sequence reads as follows: TGCGCCAGCTGGACTAGCGCCCCGAACACCGGGGAGCTGTTTTTT.